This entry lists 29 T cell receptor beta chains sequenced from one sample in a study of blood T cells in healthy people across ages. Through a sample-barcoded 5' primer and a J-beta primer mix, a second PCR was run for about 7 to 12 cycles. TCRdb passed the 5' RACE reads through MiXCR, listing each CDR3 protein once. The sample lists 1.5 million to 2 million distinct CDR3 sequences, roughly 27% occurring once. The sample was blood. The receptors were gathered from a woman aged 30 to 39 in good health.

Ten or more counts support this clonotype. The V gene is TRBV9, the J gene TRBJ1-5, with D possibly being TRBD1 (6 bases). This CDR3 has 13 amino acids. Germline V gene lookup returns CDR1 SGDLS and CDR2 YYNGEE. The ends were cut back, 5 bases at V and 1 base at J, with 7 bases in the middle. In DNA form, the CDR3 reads TGTGCCAGCAGAGGACAGAGCAATCAGCCCCAGCATTTT. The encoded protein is CASRGQSNQPQHF.

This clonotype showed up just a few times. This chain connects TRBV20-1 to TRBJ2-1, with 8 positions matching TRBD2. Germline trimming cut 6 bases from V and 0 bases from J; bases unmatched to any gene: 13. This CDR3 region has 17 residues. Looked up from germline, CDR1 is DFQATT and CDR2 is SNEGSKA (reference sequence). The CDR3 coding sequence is TGCAGTGCCCTCGCTTCGGGGGGGCCTGGCTCCTACAATGAGCAGTTCTTC. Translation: CSALASGGPGSYNEQFF.

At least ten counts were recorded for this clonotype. This CDR3 is CASSESYGYTF. The CDR3 DNA sequence: TGTGCCAGCAGTGAGTCCTATGGCTACACCTTC. The V call is TRBV6-1, the J call TRBJ1-2; no definite D call. Per the germline V gene, CDR1 is MNHNS and CDR2 is SASEGT. Deletions cut 3 bases from V and 4 bases from J, with 3 bases between. The CDR3 has 11 residues.

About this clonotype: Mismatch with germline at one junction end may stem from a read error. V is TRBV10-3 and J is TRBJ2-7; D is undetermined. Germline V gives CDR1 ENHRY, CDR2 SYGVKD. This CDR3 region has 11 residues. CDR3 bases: TGTGCTATCAGCAGCCGTGACGAGCAGTACTTC. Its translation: CAISSRDEQYF.

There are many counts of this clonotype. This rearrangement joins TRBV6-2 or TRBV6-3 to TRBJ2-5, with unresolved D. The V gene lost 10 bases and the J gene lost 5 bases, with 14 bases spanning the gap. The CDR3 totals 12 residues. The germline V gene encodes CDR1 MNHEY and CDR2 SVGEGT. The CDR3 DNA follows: TGTGCCACCTCGGATGAAGGCGAGACCCAGTACTTC. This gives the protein CATSDEGETQYF.

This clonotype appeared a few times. For the CDR3, the DNA is TGCGCCAGCAGCCCGGGCCCTCTTGGGGCCAACGTCCTGACTTTC. Protein: CASSPGPLGANVLTF. J is TRBJ2-6 and V is TRBV5-1; D remains unclear. V was cut by 4 bases and J by 3 bases, with 11 bases left in between. The CDR3 sequence is 15 residues long. The germline V gene encodes CDR1 SGHRS and CDR2 YFSETQ.

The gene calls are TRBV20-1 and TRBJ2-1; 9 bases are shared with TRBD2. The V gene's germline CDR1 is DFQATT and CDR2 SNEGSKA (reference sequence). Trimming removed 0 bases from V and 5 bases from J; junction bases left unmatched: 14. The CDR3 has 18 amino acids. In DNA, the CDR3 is TGCAGTGCTAGAGATTATAAGTTTAGCGGGAGTCGAAACAATGAGCAGTTCTTC. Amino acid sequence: CSARDYKFSGSRNNEQFF.

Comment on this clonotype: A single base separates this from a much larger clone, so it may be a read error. DNA of the CDR3: TGTGCCAGCAGTATATACCGGGACAGGGGGGCCTATGGCTACACCTTC. Its translation: CASSIYRDRGAYGYTF. V gene TRBV12-3 or TRBV12-4 combines with J gene TRBJ1-2, with 11 positions matching TRBD1. Trimming at V came to 5 bases and at J to 4 bases, leaving 9 bases not matched to a gene. The CDR3 runs 16 residues.

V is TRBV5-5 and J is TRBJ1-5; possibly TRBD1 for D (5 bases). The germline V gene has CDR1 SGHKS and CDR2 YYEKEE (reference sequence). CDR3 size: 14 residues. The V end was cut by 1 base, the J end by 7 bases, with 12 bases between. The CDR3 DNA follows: TGTGCCAGCAGCTTGCAGGGTATAGGCCAGCCCCAGCATTTT. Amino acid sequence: CASSLQGIGQPQHF.

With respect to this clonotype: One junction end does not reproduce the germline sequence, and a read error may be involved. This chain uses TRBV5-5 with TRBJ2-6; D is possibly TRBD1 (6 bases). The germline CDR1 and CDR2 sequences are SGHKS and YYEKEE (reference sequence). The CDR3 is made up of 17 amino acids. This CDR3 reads CASSLNSNRAGADVLTF. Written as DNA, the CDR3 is TGTGCCAGCAGCCTTAACTCGAACAGGGCTGGGGCCGACGTCCTGACTTTC.

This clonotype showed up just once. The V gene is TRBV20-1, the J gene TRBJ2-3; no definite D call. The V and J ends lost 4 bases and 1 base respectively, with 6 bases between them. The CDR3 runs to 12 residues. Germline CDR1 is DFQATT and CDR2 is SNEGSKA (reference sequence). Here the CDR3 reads CSAKFGTDTQYF. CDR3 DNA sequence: TGCAGTGCTAAGTTCGGCACAGATACGCAGTATTTT.

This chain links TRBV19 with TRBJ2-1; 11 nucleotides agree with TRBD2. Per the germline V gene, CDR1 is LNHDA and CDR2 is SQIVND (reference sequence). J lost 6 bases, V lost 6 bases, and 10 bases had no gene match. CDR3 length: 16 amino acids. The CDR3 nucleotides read TGTGCCAGTAGCAACCTGGGACTAGCGGTTGGCAATGAGCAGTTCTTC. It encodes CASSNLGLAVGNEQFF.

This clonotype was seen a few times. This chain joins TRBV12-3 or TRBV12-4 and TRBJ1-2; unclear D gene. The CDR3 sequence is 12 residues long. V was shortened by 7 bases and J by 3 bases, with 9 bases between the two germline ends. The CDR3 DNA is TGTGCCAGCACCCATGAGTACTATGGCTACACCTTC. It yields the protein CASTHEYYGYTF.

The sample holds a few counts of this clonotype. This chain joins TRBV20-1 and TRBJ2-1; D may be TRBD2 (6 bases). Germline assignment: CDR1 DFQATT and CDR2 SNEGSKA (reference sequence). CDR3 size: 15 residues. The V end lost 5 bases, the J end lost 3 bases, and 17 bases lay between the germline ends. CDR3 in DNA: TGCAGTGCTCGAGGTGGGGCTAGCGACTACAATGAGCAGTTCTTC. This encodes CSARGGASDYNEQFF.

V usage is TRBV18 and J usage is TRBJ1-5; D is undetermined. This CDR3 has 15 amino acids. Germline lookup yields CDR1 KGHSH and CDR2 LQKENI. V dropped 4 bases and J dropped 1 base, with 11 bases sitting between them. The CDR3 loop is CASSRSSTSNQPQHF. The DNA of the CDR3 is TGTGCCAGCTCACGTAGCTCGACCAGCAATCAGCCCCAGCATTTT. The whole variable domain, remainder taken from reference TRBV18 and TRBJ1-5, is NAGVMQNPRHLVRRRGQEARLRCSPMKGHSHVYWYRQLPEEGLKFMVYLQKENIIDESGMPKERFSAEFPKEGPSILRIQQVVRGDSAAYFCASSRSSTSNQPQHFGDGTRLSIL.

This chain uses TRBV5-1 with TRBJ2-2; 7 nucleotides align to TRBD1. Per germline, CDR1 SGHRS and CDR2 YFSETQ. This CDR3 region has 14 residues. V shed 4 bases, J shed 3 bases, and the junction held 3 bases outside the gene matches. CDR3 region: CASSPDRHTGELFF. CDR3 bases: TGCGCCAGCAGCCCGGACAGGCACACCGGGGAGCTGTTTTTT.

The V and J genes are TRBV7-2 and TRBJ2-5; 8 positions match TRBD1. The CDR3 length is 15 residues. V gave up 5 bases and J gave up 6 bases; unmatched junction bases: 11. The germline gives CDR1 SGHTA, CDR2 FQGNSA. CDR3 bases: TGTGCCAGCAGCCTAATTCGTGGACAGGGTCAGACCCAGTACTTC. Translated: CASSLIRGQGQTQYF. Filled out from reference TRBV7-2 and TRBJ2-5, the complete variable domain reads GAGVSQSPSNKVTEKGKDVELRCDPISGHTALYWYRQSLGQGLEFLIYFQGNSAPDKSGLPSDRFSAERTGGSVSTLTIQRTQQEDSAVYLCASSLIRGQGQTQYFGPGTRLLVL.

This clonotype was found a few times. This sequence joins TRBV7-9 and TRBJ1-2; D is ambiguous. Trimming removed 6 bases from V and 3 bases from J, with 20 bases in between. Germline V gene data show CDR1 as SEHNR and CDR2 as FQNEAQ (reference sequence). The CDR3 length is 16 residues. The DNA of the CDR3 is TGTGCCAGCAGGTTAACGGGTGCCGCGGGTCACTATGGCTACACCTTC. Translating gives CASRLTGAAGHYGYTF.

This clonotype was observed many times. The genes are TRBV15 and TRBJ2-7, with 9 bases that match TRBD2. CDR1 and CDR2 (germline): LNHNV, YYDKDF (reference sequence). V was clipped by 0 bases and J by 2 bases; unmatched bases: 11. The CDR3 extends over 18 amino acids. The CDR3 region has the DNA TGTGCCACCAGCAGAGATCGGGGGGGACTAGCTTCACCCTACGAGCAGTACTTC. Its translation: CATSRDRGGLASPYEQYF.

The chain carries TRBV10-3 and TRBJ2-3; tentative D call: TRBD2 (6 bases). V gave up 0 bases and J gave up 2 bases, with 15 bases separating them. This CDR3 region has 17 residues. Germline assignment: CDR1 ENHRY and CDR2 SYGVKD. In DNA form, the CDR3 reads TGTGCCATCAGTGAGTCCACTTCTGGCGGGGTCACAGATACGCAGTATTTT. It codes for CAISESTSGGVTDTQYF.

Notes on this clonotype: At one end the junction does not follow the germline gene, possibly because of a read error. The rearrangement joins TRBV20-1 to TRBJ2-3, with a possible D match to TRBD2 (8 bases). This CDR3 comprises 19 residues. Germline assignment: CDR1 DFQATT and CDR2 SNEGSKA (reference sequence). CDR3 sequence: CSTRSSGGVAGPFTDTQYF. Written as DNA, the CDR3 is TGCAGTACTAGATCTTCAGGGGGGGTAGCGGGACCCTTCACAGATACGCAGTATTTT.

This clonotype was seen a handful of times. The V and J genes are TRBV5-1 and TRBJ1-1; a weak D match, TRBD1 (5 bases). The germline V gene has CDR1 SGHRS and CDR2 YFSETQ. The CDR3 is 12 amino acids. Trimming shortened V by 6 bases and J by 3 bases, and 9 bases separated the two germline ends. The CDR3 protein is CASKVGDTEAFF. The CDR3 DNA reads TGCGCCAGCAAAGTGGGGGACACTGAAGCTTTCTTT.

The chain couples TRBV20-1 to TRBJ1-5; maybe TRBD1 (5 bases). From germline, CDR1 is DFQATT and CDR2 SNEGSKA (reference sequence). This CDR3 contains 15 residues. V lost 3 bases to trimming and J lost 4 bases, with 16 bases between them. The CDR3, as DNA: TGCAGTGCTAGGGGGCAGGCTGGACGAAATCAGCCCCAGCATTTT. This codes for CSARGQAGRNQPQHF.

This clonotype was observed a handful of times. DNA of the CDR3: TGTGCCAGCAGTTTAGAGACTAGCGGGAGGTTCCAGTACTTC. Translating gives CASSLETSGRFQYF. The rearrangement uses TRBV27 and TRBJ2-5, with TRBD2 matching over 13 bases. Trimming took 2 bases from V and 10 from J; bases not matched to a gene: 4. The germline CDR1 and CDR2 sequences are MNHEY and SMNVEV (reference sequence). The length of the CDR3 is 14 residues.

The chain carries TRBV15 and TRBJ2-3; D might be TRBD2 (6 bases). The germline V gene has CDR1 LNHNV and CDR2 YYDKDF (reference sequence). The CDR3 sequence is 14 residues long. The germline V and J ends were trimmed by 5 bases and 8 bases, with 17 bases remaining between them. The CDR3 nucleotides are TGTGCCACCAGCGGTAGCGGCGGCGGGGTTACGCAGTATTTT. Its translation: CATSGSGGGVTQYF.

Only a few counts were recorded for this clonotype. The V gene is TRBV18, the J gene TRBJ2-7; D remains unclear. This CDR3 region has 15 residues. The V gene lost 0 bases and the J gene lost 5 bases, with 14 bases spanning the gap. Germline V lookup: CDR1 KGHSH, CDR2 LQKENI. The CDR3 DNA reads TGTGCCAGCTCACCACCTAGTAGTTACCCCCACGAGCAGTACTTC. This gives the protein CASSPPSSYPHEQYF.

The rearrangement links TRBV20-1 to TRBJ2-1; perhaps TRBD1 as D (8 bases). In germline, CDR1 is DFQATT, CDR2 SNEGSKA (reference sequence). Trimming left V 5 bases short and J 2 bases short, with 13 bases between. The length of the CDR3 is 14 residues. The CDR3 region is CSAYRGGTYNEQFF. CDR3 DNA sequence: TGCAGTGCTTACAGGGGGGGAACCTACAATGAGCAGTTCTTC.

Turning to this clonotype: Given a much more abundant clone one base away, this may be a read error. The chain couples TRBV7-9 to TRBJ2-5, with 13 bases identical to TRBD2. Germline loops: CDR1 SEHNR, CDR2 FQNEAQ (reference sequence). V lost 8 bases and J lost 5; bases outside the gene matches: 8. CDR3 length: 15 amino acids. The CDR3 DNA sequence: TGTGCCAGCGGACTAGCGGGAGTAGATCGGGAGACCCAGTACTTC. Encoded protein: CASGLAGVDRETQYF.

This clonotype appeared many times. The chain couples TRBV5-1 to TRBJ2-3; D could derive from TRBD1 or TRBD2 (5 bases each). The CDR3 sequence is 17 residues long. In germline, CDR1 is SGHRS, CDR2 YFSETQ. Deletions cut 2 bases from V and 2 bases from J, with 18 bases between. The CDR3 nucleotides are TGCGCCAGCAGCTTTGGGGCGGGTATGCCAGTCACAGATACGCAGTATTTT. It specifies CASSFGAGMPVTDTQYF. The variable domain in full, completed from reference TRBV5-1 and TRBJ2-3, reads KAGVTQTPRYLIKTRGQQVTLSCSPISGHRSVSWYQQTPGQGLQFLFEYFSETQRNKGNFPGRFSGRQFSNSRSEMNVSTLELGDSALYLCASSFGAGMPVTDTQYFGPGTRLTVL.